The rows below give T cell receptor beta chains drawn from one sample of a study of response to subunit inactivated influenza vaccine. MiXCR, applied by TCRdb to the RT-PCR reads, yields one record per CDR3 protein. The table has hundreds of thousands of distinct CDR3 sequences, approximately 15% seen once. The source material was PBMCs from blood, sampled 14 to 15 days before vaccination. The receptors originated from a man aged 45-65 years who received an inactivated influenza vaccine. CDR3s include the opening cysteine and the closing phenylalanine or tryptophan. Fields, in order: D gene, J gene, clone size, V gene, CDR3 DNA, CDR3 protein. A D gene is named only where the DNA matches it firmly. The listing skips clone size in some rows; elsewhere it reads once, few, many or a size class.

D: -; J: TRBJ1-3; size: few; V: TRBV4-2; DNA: TGTGCCAGCAGCCAAGGCCCCCCGGGGCCAACTGGAAACACCATATATTTT; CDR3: CASSQGPPGPTGNTIYF
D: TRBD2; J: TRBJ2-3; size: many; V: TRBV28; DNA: TGTGCCAGCAGCACGCCGGCTAGCGGGAGGGACACAGATACGCAGTATTTT; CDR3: CASSTPASGRDTDTQYF
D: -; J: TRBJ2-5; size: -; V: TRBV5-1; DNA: TGCGCCAGCAGCTTGGCCAGGCGCCGCCAAGAGACCCAGTACTTC; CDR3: CASSLARRRQETQYF
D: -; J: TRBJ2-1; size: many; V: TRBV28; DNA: TGTGCCAGCAGTTCGGCGGGGGCTTCCTACAATGAGCAGTTCTTC; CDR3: CASSSAGASYNEQFF
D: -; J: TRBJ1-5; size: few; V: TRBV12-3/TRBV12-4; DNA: TGTGCCAGCAGTTTAGGCAGGGCCAATCAGCCCCAGCATTTT; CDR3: CASSLGRANQPQHF
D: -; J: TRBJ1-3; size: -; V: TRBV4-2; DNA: TGTGCCAGCAGCCAAGAGGACAGAATCTCTGGAAACACCATATATTTT; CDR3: CASSQEDRISGNTIYF
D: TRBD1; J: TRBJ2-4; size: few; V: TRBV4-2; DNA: TGTGCCAGCAGCCGCGCGAATGACAGGGGCGGCATTCAGTACTTC; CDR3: CASSRANDRGGIQYF
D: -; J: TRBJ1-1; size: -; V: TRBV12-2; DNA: TGTGCAAGTCGCTGCGGTCCGAACACTGAAGCTTTCTTT; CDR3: CASRCGPNTEAFF
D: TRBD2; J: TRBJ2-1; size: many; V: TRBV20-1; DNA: TGCAGTGCTAGGGCTAGCGGGATCACCTACAGCGTGAGTGAGCAGTTCTTC; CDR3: CSARASGITYSVSEQFF
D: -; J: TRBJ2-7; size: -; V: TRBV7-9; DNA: TGTGCCAGCAGCTTAGCGGGAGTTGACGAGCAGTACTTC; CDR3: CASSLAGVDEQYF
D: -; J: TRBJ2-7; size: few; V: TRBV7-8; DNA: TGTGCCAGCAGTAACCGGGACGACTATACCCACGAGCAGTACTTC; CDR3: CASSNRDDYTHEQYF
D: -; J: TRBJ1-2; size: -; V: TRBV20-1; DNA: TGCAGTGCTAGGGACGGGGTCTTGGGCTACACCTTC; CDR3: CSARDGVLGYTF
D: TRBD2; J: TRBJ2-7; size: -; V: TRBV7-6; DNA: TGTGCCAGCAGCCCGTTTCGGACTAGCGGGAGGGCCTCCTACGAGCAGTACTTC; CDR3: CASSPFRTSGRASYEQYF
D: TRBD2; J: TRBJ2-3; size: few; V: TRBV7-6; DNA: TGTGCCAGCAGCCAACTAGCGGGGGGCGGTGATACGCAGTATTTT; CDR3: CASSQLAGGGDTQYF
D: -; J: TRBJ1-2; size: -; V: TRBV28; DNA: TGTGCCAGCAGTTTCAATCCAAGACAGATTTCCTATGGCTACACCTTC; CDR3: CASSFNPRQISYGYTF
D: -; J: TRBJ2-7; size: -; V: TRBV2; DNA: TGTGCCAGCAGTCAAGACTACCACGAGCAGTACTTC; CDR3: CASSQDYHEQYF
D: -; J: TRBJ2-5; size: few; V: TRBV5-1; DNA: TGCGCCAGCACCCCGAGGGGCCGGGAGACCCAGTACTTC; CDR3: CASTPRGRETQYF
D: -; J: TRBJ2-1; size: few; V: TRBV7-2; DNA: TGTGCCAGCAGCCCGACTAGGATGTCCTACAATGAGCAGTTCTTC; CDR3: CASSPTRMSYNEQFF
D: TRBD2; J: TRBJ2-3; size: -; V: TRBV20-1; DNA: TGCAGTGCTAGAGGTCGGGGGGGCCCAGATACGCAGTATTTT; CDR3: CSARGRGGPDTQYF
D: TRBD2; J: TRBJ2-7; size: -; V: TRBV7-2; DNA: TGTGCCAGCAGCTACCCCCGGGCGGGAGTCTCCTACGAGCAGTACTTC; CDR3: CASSYPRAGVSYEQYF
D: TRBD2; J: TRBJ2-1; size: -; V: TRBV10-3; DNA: TGTGCCATCAGTGAGTTGTCTAGCGGGAGTATAAATGAGCAGTTCTTC; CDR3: CAISELSSGSINEQFF
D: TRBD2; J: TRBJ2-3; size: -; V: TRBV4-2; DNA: TGTGCCAGCAGCCAAGGATGGGCGGGAGTGGAGGCAGATACGCAGTATTTT; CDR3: CASSQGWAGVEADTQYF
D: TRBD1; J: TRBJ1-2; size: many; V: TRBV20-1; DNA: TGCAGTGCTTCACAGGGGATTGGGTATGGCTACACCTTC; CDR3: CSASQGIGYGYTF
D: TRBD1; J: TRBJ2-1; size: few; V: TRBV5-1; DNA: TGCGCCAGCATGGGCGGGACAGGGGTCAATGAGCAGTTCTTC; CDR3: CASMGGTGVNEQFF
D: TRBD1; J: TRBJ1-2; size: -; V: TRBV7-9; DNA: TGTGCCAGCAGCCCTTACGCGGGACAGGGGGCCGGCTACACCTTC; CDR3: CASSPYAGQGAGYTF
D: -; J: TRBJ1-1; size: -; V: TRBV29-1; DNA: TGCAGCGTTGATCGCTCGGGGGACATTGAAGCTTTCTTT; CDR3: CSVDRSGDIEAFF